One and the same sample provided the 27 T cell receptor beta chains below, sequenced in a study of blood T cell repertoires in COVID-19. Measured with immunoSEQ multiplex PCR; TCRdb has only the in-frame clones, and not every one. The table has tens of thousands of clones, around 84% seen once. What was sequenced was peripheral blood. The receptors derive from a man aged 60-69 years with COVID-19, enrolled during active disease.

The chain carries TRBV7-3 and TRBJ2-1; D might be TRBD2 (6 bases). CDR1 and CDR2 (germline): SGHTA, FQGTGA. The germline V and J ends were trimmed by 2 bases and 7 bases, with 24 bases remaining between them. The CDR3 has 18 amino acids. CDR3 DNA: TGTGCCAGCAGCTTACCAGGTGCCCGTGACGGGAGCGGGAATGAGCAGTTCTTC. Translating gives CASSLPGARDGSGNEQFF. Complete variable domain (other parts from reference TRBV7-3 and TRBJ2-1): GAGVSQTPSNKVTEKGKYVELRCDPISGHTALYWYRQSLGQGPEFLIYFQGTGAADDSGLPNDRFFAVRPEGSVSTLKIQRTERGDSAVYLCASSLPGARDGSGNEQFFGPGTRLTVL.

The chain has TRBV7-3 and TRBJ2-1, with 10 nucleotides matching TRBD2. Per germline, CDR1 SGHTA and CDR2 FQGTGA. The CDR3 length is 15 residues. V shed 3 bases, J shed 4 bases, and the junction held 3 bases outside the gene matches. CDR3 DNA sequence: TGTGCCAGCAGCTTTAGCGGGGGGACTTACAATGAGCAGTTCTTC. Translating gives CASSFSGGTYNEQFF.

The rearrangement links TRBV19 to TRBJ2-7, with D maybe TRBD2 (6 bases). Trimming removed 5 bases from V and 0 bases from J, with 23 bases in between. The CDR3 totals 18 residues. Germline values: CDR1 LNHDA, CDR2 SQIVND (reference sequence). The CDR3 region has the DNA TGTGCCAGTAGTGAAATACTCCCGGGACTCCTGAGCTCCTACGAGCAGTACTTC. Translated: CASSEILPGLLSSYEQYF.

This sequence joins TRBV29-1 and TRBJ1-2; D is ambiguous. The CDR3 loop spans 12 amino acids. The V and J ends lost 3 bases and 4 bases respectively, with 9 bases between them. The germline V gene has CDR1 SQVTM and CDR2 ANQGSEA. CDR3 DNA: TGCAGCGTTGACGAGGCCCTCTATGGCTACACCTTC. Protein product: CSVDEALYGYTF.

The CDR3 region is CASSLIGQGYNEQFF. The DNA for the CDR3 is TGCGCCAGCAGCTTGATAGGACAGGGCTACAATGAGCAGTTCTTC. The chain has TRBV5-1 and TRBJ2-1; TRBD1 aligns across 8 bases. CDR3 size: 15 residues. CDR1 is SGHRS, CDR2 YFSETQ, per germline. Unmatched junction bases numbered 3, after V lost 1 base and J lost 3 bases.

The chain combines TRBV3-1 (or the pseudogene TRBV3-2) with TRBJ1-4; tentative D call: TRBD1 (5 bases). Per the germline V gene, CDR1 is LGHDT and CDR2 is YNNKEL (reference sequence). Trimming left V 4 bases short and J 0 bases short, with 15 bases between. The CDR3 consists of 17 residues. CDR3 DNA: TGTGCCAGCAGCCCCCGACAGTCTACTCCAACTAATGAAAAACTGTTTTTT. It translates to CASSPRQSTPTNEKLFF.

The chain combines TRBV18 with TRBJ1-6, with TRBD1 matching 8 bases. The junction had 6 bases not matched to a gene; V was cut back by 6 bases and J by 8 bases. Looked up from germline, CDR1 is KGHSH and CDR2 is LQKENI. The CDR3 contains 14 residues. CDR3 sequence (DNA): TGTGCCAGCTCCCCCGACAGGGGTCATTCACCCCTCCACTTT. Protein sequence: CASSPDRGHSPLHF.

J is TRBJ1-1 and V is TRBV6-1; D gene unclear. The V gene's germline CDR1 is MNHNS and CDR2 SASEGT. V was pared by 2 bases and J by 9 bases, with 16 bases between. This CDR3 is built from 14 residues. The CDR3 sequence: CASSESVGGSKAFF. CDR3 in DNA: TGTGCCAGCAGTGAATCGGTAGGCGGCTCAAAAGCTTTCTTT.

V gene TRBV5-1 combines with J gene TRBJ2-7; D might be TRBD1 (6 bases). CDR3 length equals 14 residues. CDR1 is SGHRS, CDR2 YFSETQ, per germline. V was pared by 2 bases and J by 0 bases, with 9 bases between. The CDR3 loop reads CASSFNRDSYEQYF. CDR3 DNA: TGCGCCAGCAGCTTTAACAGGGACTCCTACGAGCAGTACTTC.

The V call is TRBV11-3, the J call TRBJ2-1; TRBD1 is a possible D gene (6 bases). The CDR3 has 14 residues. V shed 3 bases and J shed 2 bases, with 8 bases lying between them. Germline V CDR1 and CDR2: SGHNT, YENEEA. CDR3 coding DNA: TGTGCCAGCAGCTTCCAGGGGCCCTACAATGAGCAGTTCTTC. This codes for CASSFQGPYNEQFF.

This clone was observed once. The chain carries TRBV3-1 (or the pseudogene TRBV3-2) and TRBJ2-7; TRBD2 aligns across 8 bases. Germline CDR1 and CDR2: LGHDT and YNNKEL (reference sequence). The CDR3 sequence is 16 residues long. V shed 3 bases and J 5 bases; nucleotides not matched to a gene: 12. The CDR3 region has the DNA TGTGCCAGCAGCCATTCGTTTGCGGGAGGTAGGGACGAGCAGTACTTC. Translation: CASSHSFAGGRDEQYF.

V gene TRBV3-1 (or the pseudogene TRBV3-2) combines with J gene TRBJ1-1; D uncertain. Trimming pared 3 bases from V and 6 bases from J, leaving 20 bases between. The CDR3 consists of 16 residues. Germline lookup yields CDR1 LGHDT and CDR2 YNNKEL (reference sequence). The CDR3 here is CASSHASSRRGSEAFF. The CDR3 bases are TGTGCCAGCAGCCACGCCTCATCCCGGAGAGGTTCTGAAGCTTTCTTT.

In its sample, this clone was seen a few times. The chain recombines TRBV10-3 with TRBJ1-6; 10 nucleotides align to TRBD1. V lost 2 bases to trimming and J lost 8 bases; unmatched junction nucleotides: 3. The CDR3 loop spans 15 amino acids. From germline, CDR1 is ENHRY and CDR2 SYGVKD. Here the CDR3 DNA reads TGTGCCATCAGTGAGCCGGACAGGGGGGATTCACCCCTCCACTTT. Translated, it gives CAISEPDRGDSPLHF.

The rearrangement uses TRBV21-1 and TRBJ2-3; no DNA check was done on the table's D call, TRBD2. TRBV21-1 is a pseudogene. The CDR3 contains 15 residues. CDR3 sequence reads: CASRSGTLTTDTQYF. Written as DNA, the CDR3 is TGTGCCAGCAGGAGCGGGACTTTAACCACAGATACGCAGTATTTT.

The chain combines TRBV16 with TRBJ2-6, with D possibly matching TRBD1 (6 bases). The CDR3 runs to 16 residues. Per germline, CDR1 KGHSY and CDR2 FQNENV. Deletions cut 4 bases from V and 3 bases from J, with 13 bases between. The CDR3 spells CASSPRQVNGANVLTF. The CDR3 DNA follows: TGTGCCAGCAGCCCTCGACAGGTCAATGGGGCCAACGTCCTGACTTTC.

The chain couples TRBV19 to TRBJ2-1, with 10 bases fitting TRBD2. The CDR3 loop spans 13 amino acids. The germline V gene has CDR1 LNHDA and CDR2 SQIVND (reference sequence). V lost 5 bases to trimming and J lost 14 bases; unmatched junction nucleotides: 9. Written as DNA, the CDR3 is TGTGCCAGTAGTTCCTCCCTAGCGGGGGCCGAGTTCTTC. It translates to CASSSSLAGAEFF.

V and J are TRBV11-2 and TRBJ1-6; unclear D gene. The CDR3 spans 15 residues. V lost 6 bases and J 9 bases, leaving 18 bases between the germline ends. The germline gives CDR1 SGHAT, CDR2 FQNNGV. CDR3 in amino acids: CASSFGLDTGSPLHF. Here the CDR3 DNA reads TGTGCCAGCAGTTTCGGACTGGATACGGGTTCACCCCTCCACTTT.

This chain connects TRBV10-2 to TRBJ2-5, with 7 bases identical to TRBD2. Germline V gene lookup returns CDR1 WSHSY and CDR2 SAAADI. The CDR3 runs to 13 residues. V gave up 6 bases and J gave up 3 bases; unmatched junction bases: 4. The CDR3 is CASRRGREETQYF. For the CDR3, the DNA is TGCGCCAGCAGGAGAGGGAGGGAAGAGACCCAGTACTTC.

This clone was observed a single time. CDR3 residues: CSVGTGTGYNEQFF. CDR3 in DNA: TGCAGCGTTGGGACCGGGACAGGATACAATGAGCAGTTCTTC. This rearrangement joins TRBV29-1 to TRBJ2-1; 8 positions agree with TRBD1. The length of the CDR3 is 14 residues. V was pared by 4 bases and J by 4 bases, with 6 bases of the junction left unmatched. The germline gives CDR1 SQVTM, CDR2 ANQGSEA.

V and J are TRBV28 and TRBJ2-1, with 14 bases lining up with TRBD2. The CDR3 is 19 amino acids. V was pared by 4 bases and J by 2 bases, with 10 bases of the junction left unmatched. CDR1 is MDHEN and CDR2 is SYDVKM in the germline V gene. As DNA, the CDR3 is TGTGCCAGCAGTTCTCCCGGGACTAGCGGGGGACCACCCTACAATGAGCAGTTCTTC. Protein: CASSSPGTSGGPPYNEQFF.

This clone was seen only a few times. The chain is built from TRBV24-1 and TRBJ2-1; 9 nucleotides align to TRBD1. Trimming at V came to 4 bases and at J to 8 bases, leaving 11 bases not matched to a gene. Germline loops: CDR1 KGHDR, CDR2 SFDVKD. This CDR3 is built from 16 residues. CDR3 amino acids: CATSDSGTGILDEQFF. For the CDR3, the DNA is TGTGCCACCAGTGACTCCGGGACAGGGATATTAGATGAGCAGTTCTTC.

The chain has TRBV10-3 and TRBJ2-1, with D perhaps matching TRBD2 (5 bases). V was cut by 7 bases and J by 3 bases, with 7 bases left in between. The germline V gene has CDR1 ENHRY and CDR2 SYGVKD. The CDR3 totals 12 residues. CDR3: CAITGFYNEQFF. CDR3 bases: TGTGCCATCACGGGGTTCTACAATGAGCAGTTCTTC.

V and J are TRBV24-1 and TRBJ1-4, with 8 bases that match TRBD1. This CDR3 is 12 amino acids long. The ends lost 7 bases at V and 7 bases at J; junction bases unmatched: 1. Germline V CDR1 and CDR2: KGHDR, SFDVKD. The CDR3 DNA sequence: TGTGCCACCAGCCAGGGGGCTGAAAAACTGTTTTTT. Its translation: CATSQGAEKLFF.

The genes are TRBV18 and TRBJ2-6; TRBD2 matches at 10 bases. From germline, CDR1 is KGHSH and CDR2 LQKENI. This CDR3 has 17 amino acids. V was clipped by 3 bases and J by 0 bases; unmatched bases: 2. The CDR3: CASSPGTSDSGANVLTF. CDR3 in DNA: TGTGCCAGCTCACCGGGGACTAGCGACTCTGGGGCCAACGTCCTGACTTTC.

This clone occurred once. Other DNA variants within this sample encode the same CDR3. This rearrangement joins TRBV5-1 to TRBJ2-5; TRBD1 matches 8 bases. This CDR3 is built from 14 residues. With 2 bases clipped from V and 4 bases from J, the junction kept 4 bases outside the gene matches. Per the germline V gene, CDR1 is SGHRS and CDR2 is YFSETQ. The CDR3 sequence is CASSLGQGRETQYF. The CDR3 bases are TGCGCCAGCAGCTTAGGACAGGGACGAGAGACCCAGTACTTC.

V is TRBV6-5 and J is TRBJ1-2; 7 bases match TRBD1. This CDR3 has 16 residues. Losses at the gene ends were 0 bases for V and 4 bases for J; bases not matched to a gene: 8. The V gene's germline CDR1 is MNHEY and CDR2 SVGAGI. CDR3 nucleotides: TGTGCCAGCAGTTACTCGAGGCCACGGGACAGCTATGGCTACACCTTC. Translation gives CASSYSRPRDSYGYTF.

The chain is built from TRBV28 and TRBJ2-7; D gene uncertain. The CDR3 runs 15 residues. From germline, CDR1 is MDHEN and CDR2 SYDVKM. V lost 6 bases, J lost 6 bases, and 21 bases lay in between. The CDR3: CASSPQAGTKREQYF. For the CDR3, the DNA is TGTGCCAGCAGCCCTCAAGCTGGTACCAAACGCGAGCAGTACTTC.